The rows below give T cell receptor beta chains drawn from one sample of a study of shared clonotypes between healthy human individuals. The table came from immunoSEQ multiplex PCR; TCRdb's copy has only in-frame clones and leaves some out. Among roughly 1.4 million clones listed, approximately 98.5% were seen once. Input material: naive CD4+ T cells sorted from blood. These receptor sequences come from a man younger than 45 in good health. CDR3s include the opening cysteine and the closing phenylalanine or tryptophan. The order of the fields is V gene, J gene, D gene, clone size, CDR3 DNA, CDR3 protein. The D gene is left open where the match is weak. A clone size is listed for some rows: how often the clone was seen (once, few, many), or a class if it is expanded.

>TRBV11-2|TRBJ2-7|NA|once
TGTGCCAGCAGCTTAGGTCGGACAACTCTTTCCTACGAGCAGTACTTC
CASSLGRTTLSYEQYF
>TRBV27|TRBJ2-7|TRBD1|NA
TGTGCCAGCAGCTCCAGGGGGATTGACTACGAGCAGTACTTC
CASSSRGIDYEQYF
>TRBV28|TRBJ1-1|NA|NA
TGTGCCAGCAGTCGGATGGGGGACCTCTCCGTCCTGAACACTGAAGCTTTCTTT
CASSRMGDLSVLNTEAFF
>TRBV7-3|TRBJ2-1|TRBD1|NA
TGTGCCAGCAGCCGGGGACAGGGAGATGAGCAGTTCTTC
CASSRGQGDEQFF
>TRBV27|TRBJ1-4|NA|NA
TGTGCCAGCAGTTTAGGTCCTGGGGGCGCCGGTAATGAAAAACTGTTTTTT
CASSLGPGGAGNEKLFF
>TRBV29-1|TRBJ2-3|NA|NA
TGCAGCGTTGCGGGAGCTAGCACAGATACGCAGTATTTT
CSVAGASTDTQYF
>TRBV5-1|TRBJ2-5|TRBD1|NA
TGCGCCAGCAGCTTCATACAGGGGAACCCCCAGTACTTC
CASSFIQGNPQYF
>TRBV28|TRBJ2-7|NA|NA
TGTGCCAGCAGTTTTGCCGACGAGCAGTACTTC
CASSFADEQYF
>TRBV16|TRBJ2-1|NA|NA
TGTGCCAGCAGCCAGGGTGGGCTAGCGTCCAATGAGCAGTTCTTC
CASSQGGLASNEQFF
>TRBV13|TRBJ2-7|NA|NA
TGTGCCAGCAGCTTCACCGGGTCATCCTACGAGCAGTACTTC
CASSFTGSSYEQYF
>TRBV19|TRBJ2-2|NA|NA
TGTGCCAGTAGTCACAGGGCAGCGAACACCGGGGAGCTGTTTTTT
CASSHRAANTGELFF
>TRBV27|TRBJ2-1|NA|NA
TGTGCCAGCAGTTACGGGAATGGAATGAATGAGCAGTTCTTC
CASSYGNGMNEQFF
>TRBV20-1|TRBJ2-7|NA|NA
TGCAGTGCTAGAGATTCGGGGGAGCAGTACTTC
CSARDSGEQYF
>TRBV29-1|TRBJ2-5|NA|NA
TGCAGCGTTGCATCGGAGACCCAGTACTTC
CSVASETQYF
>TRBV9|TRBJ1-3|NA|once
TGTGCCAGCAGCGCAGAGGGTATCTCTGGAAACACCATATATTTT
CASSAEGISGNTIYF
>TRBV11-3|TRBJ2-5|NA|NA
TGTGCCAGCAGCGGTTCCAGGGCGCAAGAGACCCAGTACTTC
CASSGSRAQETQYF
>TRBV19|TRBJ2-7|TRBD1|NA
TGTGCCAGTAGTATAGAGGGACAGGGGGCGTCCGAGCAGTACTTC
CASSIEGQGASEQYF
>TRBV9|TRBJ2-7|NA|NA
TGTGCCAGCAGCGAGCAGCCCACCGGCTCCTACGAGCAGTACTTC
CASSEQPTGSYEQYF
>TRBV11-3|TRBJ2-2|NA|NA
TGTGCCAGCAGCTTGTCCTCCGGGGAGCTGTTTTTT
CASSLSSGELFF
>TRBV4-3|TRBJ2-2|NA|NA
TGCGCCAGCAGCCGAGAAACTAGAGCCCTCACCGGGGAGCTGTTTTTT
CASSRETRALTGELFF
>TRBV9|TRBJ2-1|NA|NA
TGTGCCAGCAGCGTAGATAGGACAGCTAATGAGCAGTTCTTC
CASSVDRTANEQFF
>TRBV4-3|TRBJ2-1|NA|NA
TGCGCCAGCAGCCGCGACCCGGGGCTCGGTTACAATGAGCAGTTCTTC
CASSRDPGLGYNEQFF
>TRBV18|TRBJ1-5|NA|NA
TGTGCCAGCTCACCATTGCCTCCCGGCAATCAGCCCCAGCATTTT
CASSPLPPGNQPQHF
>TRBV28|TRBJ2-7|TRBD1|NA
TGTGCCAGCAGCCGACAGGGGGTAAGATACGAGCAGTACTTC
CASSRQGVRYEQYF